This paragraph covers one T cell receptor beta chain sequence. The antigen is not known. Each sample had two DNA replicates, about 0.47 ug blood or roughly 1.6 ug tissue. Generated by immunoSEQ multiplex PCR, the TCRdb table keeps only in-frame clones and is missing some. The sample contains under 35,000 clones, about 83% of which appear only once. These data belong to a study of early stage breast cancer tumors. General study results and limits: Bulk DNA sequencing of unsorted cells missed chain pairing and markers. Enriched TCRB sequences shared across patients were mostly commonly generated sequences. In about 90% of the 16 patients, blood comparison separated tumor from normal breast.

The CDR3 length is 11 residues. Germline assignment: CDR1 MNHEY and CDR2 SMNVEV (reference sequence). The ends were cut back, 2 bases at V and 5 bases at J, with 4 bases in the middle. The clonotype was recovered from a person aged 50 to 59 with breast cancer. The chain joins TRBV27 to TRBJ2-7; D unresolved. Sequencing was carried out using blood. CDR3 in amino acids: CASSLKHEQYF. For the CDR3, the DNA is TGTGCCAGCAGTTTAAAACACGAGCAGTACTTC.